This T cell receptor beta chain was recorded in a study of blood T cell repertoires in COVID-19. Study-wide context: Researchers got acute and convalescent COVID-19 samples from the United States, Italy and Spain.

The age range of participants was 18 to 89 years, with residence in some 25 US areas. This CDR3 has 16 residues. Germline-derived CDR1 and CDR2 are SGDLS and YYNGEE. Trimming took off 0 bases at V and 3 bases at J, with 10 bases between the two ends. The protocol was immunoSEQ multiplex PCR, while the TCRdb copy is restricted to in-frame clones and leaves out a portion. The sample holds approximately 220,000 clones, 75% to 90% seen once. The chain has TRBV9 and TRBJ1-6; the D gene is possibly TRBD1 (5 bases). This receptor was taken from a woman under 40 who had been exposed to COVID-19. The sequenced material came from PBMCs or T cells enriched from blood (not recorded which). The CDR3 DNA follows: TGTGCCAGCAGCGTAGCTGTAGGGGACTATAATTCACCCCTCCACTTT. This translates into CASSVAVGDYNSPLHF. The full variable domain, in which reference TRBV9 and TRBJ1-6 provide the parts outside the CDR3, is DSGVTQTPKHLITATGQRVTLRCSPRSGDLSVYWYQQSLDQGLQFLIQYYNGEERAKGNILERFSAQQFPDLHSELNLSSLELGDSALYFCASSVAVGDYNSPLHFGNGTRLTVT.